These 21 T cell receptor beta chains were sequenced from one sample in a study of identical twins. TCRdb used MiXCR to reprocess the 5' RACE reads, holding one entry per CDR3 protein. The sample lists 690,000 or so distinct CDR3 sequences; 8.6% were seen once. The sample was also linked to a second study, of yellow fever vaccine responses in identical twins.

The specimen was PBMCs. These TCRs come from a woman between 18 and 30 years old in good health.

This clonotype was counted only a few times. The chain combines TRBV24-1 with TRBJ2-3; 12 bases match TRBD2. Losses at the gene ends were 6 bases for V and 3 bases for J; bases not matched to a gene: 15. The CDR3 is 19 amino acids. Germline loops: CDR1 KGHDR, CDR2 SFDVKD. The CDR3 loop reads CATSKRGKVTSGRTDTQYF. The CDR3 DNA reads as TGTGCCACCAGTAAAAGGGGCAAGGTAACTAGCGGGAGGACAGATACGCAGTATTTT.

This clonotype occurred a few times. The V call is TRBV20-1, the J call TRBJ1-5, with D possibly TRBD1 on 6 matching bases. Germline CDR1 DFQATT, CDR2 SNEGSKA (reference sequence). The CDR3 totals 15 residues. Trimming removed 3 bases at V and 4 bases at J, with 16 bases between. As DNA, the CDR3 is TGCAGTGCTAGTTCTCCGGAGGGGGAAAATCAGCCCCAGCATTTT. It encodes CSASSPEGENQPQHF.

V is TRBV27 and J is TRBJ2-7; D ambiguous. Germline loops: CDR1 MNHEY, CDR2 SMNVEV (reference sequence). The CDR3 length is 14 residues. Deletions cut 0 bases from V and 3 bases from J, with 9 bases between. This chain's CDR3 is CASSLSGLNYEQYF. Written as DNA, the CDR3 is TGTGCCAGCAGTTTATCAGGTCTGAACTACGAGCAGTACTTC.

This clonotype was picked up many times. An end of the junction differs from the germline gene, which may be a read error. The V gene is TRBV5-1, the J gene TRBJ1-1, with 7 bases matching TRBD1. CDR1 is SGHRS, CDR2 YFSETQ, per germline. CDR3 size: 14 residues. CDR3 DNA: TGTGCCAGCAGTTCTCAGGGGGGAAACACTGAAGCTTTCTTT. It translates to CASSSQGGNTEAFF.

This clonotype was detected a few times. The chain couples TRBV5-1 to TRBJ2-2, with a possible D match to TRBD1 (6 bases). Germline assignment: CDR1 SGHRS and CDR2 YFSETQ. The CDR3 totals 15 residues. With 1 base removed from V and 6 bases from J, the gap between germline ends came to 13 bases. CDR3 protein: CASSLSGVLAGELFF. The CDR3 region has the DNA TGCGCCAGCAGCTTGTCAGGGGTATTGGCCGGGGAGCTGTTTTTT.

The sample holds many counts of this clonotype. This chain uses TRBV29-1 with TRBJ2-1; no firm D call. The V gene lost 3 bases and the J gene lost 0 bases, with 9 bases spanning the gap. CDR3 length: 14 residues. Germline V lookup: CDR1 SQVTM, CDR2 ANQGSEA. Written as DNA, the CDR3 is TGCAGCGTTGAGGGAATGGGCTCCTACAATGAGCAGTTCTTC. Its protein is CSVEGMGSYNEQFF.

The chain combines TRBV5-1 with TRBJ2-2; D is possibly TRBD2 (5 bases). Per the germline V gene, CDR1 is SGHRS and CDR2 is YFSETQ. With 7 bases removed from V and 1 base from J, the gap between germline ends came to 14 bases. CDR3 size: 15 residues. CDR3 loop: CASGLRGLNTGELFF. CDR3 nucleotide sequence: TGCGCCAGCGGCCTTCGGGGATTGAACACCGGGGAGCTGTTTTTT.

The chain carries TRBV20-1 and TRBJ2-6; 8 bases align to TRBD1. This CDR3 is built from 18 residues. Germline loops: CDR1 DFQATT, CDR2 SNEGSKA (reference sequence). J was trimmed by 4 bases and V by 5 bases; bases with no gene match: 16. In nucleotides, the CDR3 is TGCAGTGCTCTCCCCGCAGGGGGCGCCCCTGGGGGGGCCAACGTCCTGACTTTC. This gives the protein CSALPAGGAPGGANVLTF.

This chain links TRBV7-3 with TRBJ2-7, with D possibly being TRBD1 (6 bases). The CDR3 covers 13 residues. Germline V gene sequence: CDR1 SGHTA, CDR2 FQGTGA. Trimming stripped 5 bases from V and 6 bases from J, with 14 bases between. The CDR3 nucleotides read TGTGCCAGCAGCCAGAAAGGGGGAATCGAGCAGTACTTC. Translated: CASSQKGGIEQYF. The full variable domain, completed using reference TRBV7-3 and TRBJ2-7, is GAGVSQTPSNKVTEKGKYVELRCDPISGHTALYWYRQSLGQGPEFLIYFQGTGAADDSGLPNDRFFAVRPEGSVSTLKIQRTERGDSAVYLCASSQKGGIEQYFGPGTRLTVT.

This clonotype was observed many times. This chain connects TRBV7-9 to TRBJ1-5; unclear D gene. This CDR3 contains 15 residues. With 0 bases removed from V and 0 bases from J, the gap between germline ends came to 6 bases. The V gene's germline CDR1 is SEHNR and CDR2 FQNEAQ (reference sequence). For the CDR3, the DNA is TGTGCCAGCAGCTTAGCTGGGGATAGCAATCAGCCCCAGCATTTT. Translation: CASSLAGDSNQPQHF.

This clonotype showed up many times. V is TRBV29-1 and J is TRBJ2-1; 9 nucleotides line up with TRBD2. The CDR3 has 13 amino acids. The V gene end was trimmed by 4 bases and the J gene end by 6 bases; junction bases not matched to a gene: 4. Germline V gene data show CDR1 as SQVTM and CDR2 as ANQGSEA. The DNA of the CDR3 is TGCAGCGTTGTTGGCGGGGGGGTCAATGAGCAGTTCTTC. It codes for CSVVGGGVNEQFF.

This clonotype showed up just a few times. The chain couples TRBV3-1 to TRBJ2-1; D is uncertain. The CDR3 contains 15 residues. The ends were cut back, 1 base at V and 0 bases at J, with 7 bases in the middle. Germline V gives CDR1 LGHDT, CDR2 YNNKEL (reference sequence). CDR3 protein: CASSQGRDSYNEQFF. In nucleotides, the CDR3 is TGTGCCAGCAGCCAAGGAAGGGACTCCTACAATGAGCAGTTCTTC.

This sequence joins TRBV10-3 and TRBJ1-1; 7 bases align to TRBD1. Unmatched junction bases numbered 5, after V lost 0 bases and J lost 4 bases. This CDR3 spans 15 amino acids. The V gene's germline CDR1 is ENHRY and CDR2 SYGVKD. In DNA form, the CDR3 reads TGTGCCATCAGTGAGTCAGGGGGCGAGAGCACTGAAGCTTTCTTT. It encodes CAISESGGESTEAFF.

This rearrangement joins TRBV10-3 to TRBJ2-3, with TRBD2 identical over 12 bases. CDR3 length: 13 amino acids. J gave up 6 bases and V 6 bases, and 1 base lay outside the gene matches. From germline, CDR1 is ENHRY and CDR2 SYGVKD. CDR3 protein: CAIRTSGGDTQYF. DNA of the CDR3: TGTGCCATCAGAACTAGCGGGGGGGATACGCAGTATTTT.

The chain is built from TRBV5-6 and TRBJ2-3; 7 nucleotides match TRBD1. CDR3 size: 14 residues. CDR1 is SGHDT, CDR2 YYEEEE, per germline. The ends lost 4 bases at V and 2 bases at J; junction bases unmatched: 4. The chain's CDR3 is CASSQTGTTDTQYF. CDR3 nucleotide sequence: TGTGCCAGCAGCCAGACAGGGACCACAGATACGCAGTATTTT.

The V call is TRBV20-1, the J call TRBJ2-7, with TRBD2 matching over 12 bases. The germline CDR1 and CDR2 sequences are DFQATT and SNEGSKA (reference sequence). V lost 3 bases, J lost 6 bases, and 9 bases stayed unmatched. The CDR3 spans 15 residues. This CDR3 is CSASSWTSGTVEQYF. The CDR3 DNA follows: TGCAGTGCTAGTTCTTGGACTAGCGGGACGGTCGAGCAGTACTTC.

This clonotype appeared a single time. This chain connects TRBV7-9 to TRBJ1-5; D call uncertain. V lost 1 base and J 7 bases, leaving 8 bases between the germline ends. Germline V gene lookup returns CDR1 SEHNR and CDR2 FQNEAQ (reference sequence). This CDR3 contains 13 residues. For the CDR3, the DNA is TGTGCCAGCAGCTTAGAGGATAGACAGCCCCAGCATTTT. It is translated as CASSLEDRQPQHF. The variable domain in full, with the rest retrieved from reference TRBV7-9 and TRBJ1-5, is DTGVSQNPRHKITKRGQNVTFRCDPISEHNRLYWYRQTLGQGPEFLTYFQNEAQLEKSRLLSDRFSAERPKGSFSTLEIQRTEQGDSAMYLCASSLEDRQPQHFGDGTRLSIL.

The chain employs TRBV6-1 and TRBJ2-2; D possibly corresponds to TRBD2 (6 bases). CDR3 length: 17 residues. Trimming left V 6 bases short and J 2 bases short, with 19 bases between. CDR1 is MNHNS, CDR2 SASEGT, per germline. DNA for the CDR3: TGTGCCAGCAGCCGAAATAGCGGACTCTCAAACACCGGGGAGCTGTTTTTT. It yields the protein CASSRNSGLSNTGELFF.

This clonotype was counted many times. V and J are TRBV12-3 or TRBV12-4 and TRBJ2-2, with 12 bases that match TRBD2. The CDR3 length is 17 residues. With V trimmed by 6 bases and J by 0 bases, 5 bases remained unmatched. The CDR3 spells CASSRRTSGTNTGELFF. In DNA form, the CDR3 reads TGTGCCAGCAGCCGGCGGACTAGCGGGACGAACACCGGGGAGCTGTTTTTT.

This clonotype was counted only a few times. The chain recombines TRBV12-3 or TRBV12-4 with TRBJ2-2; possible D gene TRBD2, 7 bases. V dropped 8 bases and J dropped 3 bases, with 13 bases sitting between them. CDR3 length equals 14 residues. In DNA form, the CDR3 reads TGTGCCAGCTGTGGGAGGGGGGACACCGGGGAGCTGTTTTTT. Protein sequence: CASCGRGDTGELFF.

This clonotype was seen more than once but under ten times. V and J are TRBV7-2 and TRBJ2-5; no reliable D call. Germline lookup yields CDR1 SGHTA and CDR2 FQGNSA. The CDR3 runs 14 residues. V lost 2 bases, J lost 4 bases, and 11 bases lay in between. The CDR3 DNA sequence: TGTGCCAGCAGCTTAATCCTAAGTCCAGAGACCCAGTACTTC. Amino acids: CASSLILSPETQYF.